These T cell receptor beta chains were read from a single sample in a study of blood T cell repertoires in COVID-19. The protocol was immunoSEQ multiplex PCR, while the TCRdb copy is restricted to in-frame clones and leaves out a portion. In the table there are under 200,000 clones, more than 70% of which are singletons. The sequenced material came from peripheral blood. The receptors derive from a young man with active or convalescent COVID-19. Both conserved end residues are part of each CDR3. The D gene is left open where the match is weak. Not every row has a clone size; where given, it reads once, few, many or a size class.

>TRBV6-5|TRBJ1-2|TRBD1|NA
TGTGCCAGCAGTTACCAGGACAGGGGGCTAGGTGGCTACACCTTC
CASSYQDRGLGGYTF
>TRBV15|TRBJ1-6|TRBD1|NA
TGTGCCACCAGCAGAGATCACCCACGGGCAGGGGGCCCTTCACCCCTCCACTTT
CATSRDHPRAGGPSPLHF
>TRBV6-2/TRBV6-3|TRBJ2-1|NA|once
TGTGCCAGCAGCGCCGGGGGTTCCTACAATGAGCAGTTCTTC
CASSAGGSYNEQFF
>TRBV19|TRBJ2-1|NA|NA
TGTGCCAGTAGTAAAACAGGGAGCTCCTACAATGAGCAGTTCTTC
CASSKTGSSYNEQFF
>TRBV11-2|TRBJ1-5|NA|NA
TGTGCCAGCAGCAGCGGGGCCTCGCCCCAGCATTTT
CASSSGASPQHF
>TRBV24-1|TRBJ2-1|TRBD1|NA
TGTGCCACCAGTGACCCAGGGGGTTCCAATGAGCAGTTCTTC
CATSDPGGSNEQFF
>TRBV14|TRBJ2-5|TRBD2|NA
TGTGCCAGCAGCCGGGGGGGGATTGGTGAGACCCAGTACTTC
CASSRGGIGETQYF
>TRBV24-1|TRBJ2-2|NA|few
TGTGCCACCAGTGATGCGGGAACGAACACCGGGGAGCTGTTTTTT
CATSDAGTNTGELFF
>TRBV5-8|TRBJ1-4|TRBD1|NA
TGTGCCAGCAGCTTATTATCCCCAGGGGGCGAAGAAAAACTGTTTTTT
CASSLLSPGGEEKLFF
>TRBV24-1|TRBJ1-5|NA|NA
TGTGCCACCACCCCGACTTTGGCTAGAATTTATAGCAATCAGCCCCAGCATTTT
CATTPTLARIYSNQPQHF
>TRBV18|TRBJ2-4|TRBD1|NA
TGTGCCAGCTCATCGGGACAGGCGGCCAAAAACATTCAGTACTTC
CASSSGQAAKNIQYF
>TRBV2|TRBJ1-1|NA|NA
TGTGCCAGCAGAGCTGACAGGTCTGAAGCTTTCTTT
CASRADRSEAFF
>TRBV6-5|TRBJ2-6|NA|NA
TGTGCCAGCAGTCCCCCTGCTGGGGCCAACGTCCTGACTTTC
CASSPPAGANVLTF
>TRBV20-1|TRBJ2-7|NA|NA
TGCATCACAACGGGGGAGCAGTACTTC
CITTGEQYF
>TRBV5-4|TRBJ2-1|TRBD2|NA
TGTGCCAGCAGCTTGGGGCGGGAGTATGAGCAGTTCTTC
CASSLGREYEQFF
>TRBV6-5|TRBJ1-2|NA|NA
TGTGCCAGCAGTTACTCGAGACAAAGCTATGGCTACACCTTC
CASSYSRQSYGYTF